The sequence of this T cell receptor beta chain was determined in a study of T cell responses to AZD1222 COVID-19 vaccine. Study results and caveats: Only six people who got AZD1222 tested seropositive at baseline.

Measured with immunoSEQ multiplex PCR; TCRdb has only the in-frame clones, and not every one. The sample records about 130,000 clones, approximately 89% being singletons. This clone was picked up one time. No antigen is known for it. Pooling covered second doses at about 4 or about 12 weeks. The length of the CDR3 is 13 residues. V was pared by 9 bases and J by 5 bases, with 8 bases of the junction left unmatched. CDR1 is KGHDR and CDR2 is SFDVKD in the germline V gene. This chain uses TRBV24-1 with TRBJ1-1, with 7 bases aligning to TRBD1. The TCR was taken from an adult who received the AZD1222 COVID-19 vaccine. The sample was peripheral blood, taken 28 days after the second AZD1222 dose. In nucleotides, the CDR3 is TGTGCCACCGGCGACAGGGCAGGAACTGAAGCTTTCTTT. It yields the protein CATGDRAGTEAFF.